This TCR beta chain was captured by sequencing in a study of response to subunit inactivated influenza vaccine. Study results and caveats: Every seasonal influenza vaccination brings in few new T cells, the authors suggested.

TCRdb reprocessed the RT-PCR reads via MiXCR and lists one record per CDR3 protein. The sample includes 600,000 to 850,000 distinct CDR3 sequences, approximately 15% of them seen just once. The CDR3 length is 14 residues. V lost 2 bases, J lost 4 bases, and 11 bases lay in between. Germline CDR1 reads MDHEN; CDR2 reads SYDVKM. For this clonotype: Its target is unknown. Being one base from a much bigger clone, this may be a read error.

V and J are TRBV28 and TRBJ1-1; the D gene is possibly TRBD1 (6 bases). Material: PBMCs from blood, obtained approximately 15 days before vaccination. The TCR originated in a man aged 50-59 years who received an inactivated influenza vaccine. CDR3 nucleotide sequence: TGTGCCAGCAGTTTAACAGGGATGGCCACTGAAGCTTTCTTT. Translation gives CASSLTGMATEAFF.